Here is one T cell receptor beta chain with its context. Seattle patients were enrolled during active infection and followed longitudinally. Trimming pared 6 bases from V and 5 bases from J, leaving 16 bases between. The CDR3 has 14 residues. The germline V gene has CDR1 MNHEY and CDR2 SVGAGI. The sample is drawn from a study of blood T cell repertoires in COVID-19. Clones were read by immunoSEQ multiplex PCR, and TCRdb kept only the in-frame ones, dropping some. Of approximately 340,000 clones listed, about 87% were seen once; the top ten hold approximately 10%. The TCR comes from a man aged 30 to 39 with COVID-19, enrolled during active disease. This chain uses TRBV6-5 with TRBJ1-2; D unclear. The sample was peripheral blood. This CDR3 reads CASRMAGVGYGYTF. CDR3 nucleotide sequence: TGTGCCAGCAGGATGGCGGGCGTGGGGTATGGCTACACCTTC.